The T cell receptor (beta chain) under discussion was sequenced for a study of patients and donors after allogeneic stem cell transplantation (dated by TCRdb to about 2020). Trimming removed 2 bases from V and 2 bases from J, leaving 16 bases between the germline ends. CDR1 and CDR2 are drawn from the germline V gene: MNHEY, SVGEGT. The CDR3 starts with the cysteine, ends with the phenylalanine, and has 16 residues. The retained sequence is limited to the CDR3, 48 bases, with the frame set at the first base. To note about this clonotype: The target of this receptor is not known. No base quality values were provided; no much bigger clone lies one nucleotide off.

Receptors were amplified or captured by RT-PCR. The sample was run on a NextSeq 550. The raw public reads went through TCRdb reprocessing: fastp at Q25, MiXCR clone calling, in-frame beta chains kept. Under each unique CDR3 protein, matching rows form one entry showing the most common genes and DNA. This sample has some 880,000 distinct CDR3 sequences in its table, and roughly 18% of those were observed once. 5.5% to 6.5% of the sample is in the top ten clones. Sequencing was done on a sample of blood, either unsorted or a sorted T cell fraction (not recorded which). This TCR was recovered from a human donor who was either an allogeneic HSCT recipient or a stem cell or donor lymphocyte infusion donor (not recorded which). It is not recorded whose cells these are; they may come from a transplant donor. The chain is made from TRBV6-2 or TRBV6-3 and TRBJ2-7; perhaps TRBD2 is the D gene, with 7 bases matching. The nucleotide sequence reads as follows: TGTGCCAGCAGTTACCCGCGGGGGCGCGGCCCCTACGAGCAGTACTTC. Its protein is CASSYPRGRGPYEQYF.